One sample yielded the 25 T cell receptor beta chains listed below, sequenced in a study of T-cell memory formation after mild COVID-19. TCRdb re-called the 5' RACE reads through MiXCR, storing one row per CDR3 protein. The sample has roughly 170,000 distinct CDR3 sequences, around a sixth seen once. The sequencing input was PBMCs or a T cell subset sorted from them (not recorded which). The receptors were sampled from a man aged 18 to 29 who had mild COVID-19 (a few samples of this study predate the infection). Cell type and time point are not known.

About this clonotype itself: Sequence at one end of the junction differs from germline and may be a read error. The V call is TRBV5-1, the J call TRBJ2-3; D might be TRBD1 (6 bases). The CDR3 length is 15 residues. Germline assignment: CDR1 SGHRS and CDR2 YFSETQ. The CDR3 protein is CASSLGWTVQGNADF. The CDR3 coding sequence is TGCGCCAGCAGCTTGGGATGGACGGTCCAGGGGAACGCCGATTTT.

This clonotype was detected only a few times. The chain joins TRBV13 to TRBJ2-4, with 8 positions matching TRBD2. Germline V gives CDR1 PRHDT, CDR2 FYEKMQ (reference sequence). The CDR3 runs 17 residues. With 5 bases clipped from V and 0 bases from J, the junction kept 9 bases outside the gene matches. The CDR3 DNA reads TGTGCCAGCAGCCCGGGGGGGCGTCGGATAGCCAAAAACATTCAGTACTTC. Translating gives CASSPGGRRIAKNIQYF.

This clonotype has more than one count but fewer than ten. The CDR3: CASSSNPGLAAKNIQYF. The CDR3 coding sequence is TGTGCCAGCAGCTCGAACCCAGGGCTGGCGGCCAAAAACATTCAGTACTTC. The chain links TRBV7-8 to TRBJ2-4, with D perhaps matching TRBD1 (5 bases). Between the trimmed V and J ends, which lost 4 bases and 1 base, there was a span of 17 bases. CDR3 length: 17 amino acids. The germline V gene has CDR1 SGHVS and CDR2 FQNEAQ.

This clonotype was detected once. The J gene is TRBJ1-3, the V gene TRBV19, with D perhaps TRBD1 (6 bases). CDR3 length: 15 residues. Trimming left V 7 bases short and J 0 bases short, with 13 bases between. Germline V gene lookup returns CDR1 LNHDA and CDR2 SQIVND (reference sequence). The CDR3 loop reads CASTRTASSGNTIYF. The CDR3 region has the DNA TGTGCCAGTACCAGGACAGCAAGCTCTGGAAACACCATATATTTT.

The table lists this clonotype with many counts. The V call is TRBV5-1, the J call TRBJ2-3; D is undetermined. Per the germline V gene, CDR1 is SGHRS and CDR2 is YFSETQ. V dropped 4 bases and J dropped 2 bases, with 14 bases sitting between them. The CDR3 has 15 residues. The CDR3 coding sequence is TGCGCCAGCAGCGTCCAGGAGCCGCACACAGATACGCAGTATTTT. Translating it yields CASSVQEPHTDTQYF. Full variable domain (remainder filled in from reference TRBV5-1 and TRBJ2-3): KAGVTQTPRYLIKTRGQQVTLSCSPISGHRSVSWYQQTPGQGLQFLFEYFSETQRNKGNFPGRFSGRQFSNSRSEMNVSTLELGDSALYLCASSVQEPHTDTQYFGPGTRLTVL.

J is TRBJ2-2 and V is TRBV7-3, with TRBD1 identical over 8 bases. The CDR3 runs to 15 residues. Germline V gene data show CDR1 as SGHTA and CDR2 as FQGTGA. Trimming removed 3 bases from V and 4 bases from J; junction bases left unmatched: 4. The CDR3 DNA follows: TGTGCCAGCAGCTTCGGACAGGGTCCCACCGGGGAGCTGTTTTTT. Residues: CASSFGQGPTGELFF.

V and J are TRBV11-2 and TRBJ2-6, with D possibly matching TRBD1 (6 bases). CDR3 size: 18 residues. The V end lost 5 bases, the J end lost 1 base, and 18 bases lay between the germline ends. The germline V gene has CDR1 SGHAT and CDR2 FQNNGV. The CDR3: CASSRGQGIFSGANVLTF. CDR3 DNA: TGTGCCAGCAGCCGCGGCCAGGGGATCTTTTCTGGGGCCAACGTCCTGACTTTC.

V and J are TRBV5-6 and TRBJ2-7; either TRBD1 or TRBD2 may supply D (5 bases each). Trimming pared 5 bases from V and 7 bases from J, leaving 16 bases between. Germline CDR1 is SGHDT and CDR2 is YYEEEE. The CDR3 loop spans 13 amino acids. The CDR3, as DNA: TGTGCCAGCAGACGGGACCTCACCGGAGAGCAGTACTTC. Encoded protein: CASRRDLTGEQYF. Full variable domain (outside the CDR3, taken from reference TRBV5-6 and TRBJ2-7): DAGVTQSPTHLIKTRGQQVTLRCSPKSGHDTVSWYQQALGQGPQFIFQYYEEEERQRGNFPDRFSGHQFPNYSSELNVNALLLGDSALYLCASRRDLTGEQYFGPGTRLTVT.

This rearrangement joins TRBV7-3 to TRBJ2-1; TRBD2 matches 8 bases. The germline V gene encodes CDR1 SGHTA and CDR2 FQGTGA. This CDR3 is built from 17 residues. Losses at the gene ends were 3 bases for V and 10 bases for J; bases not matched to a gene: 17. CDR3 protein: CASSFSLGLAASGEQFF. In DNA form, the CDR3 reads TGTGCCAGCAGCTTCTCCCTTGGACTAGCAGCTTCGGGGGAGCAGTTCTTC.

The chain carries TRBV28 and TRBJ1-5, with a tentative D call TRBD1 (6 bases). This CDR3 spans 15 amino acids. V was clipped by 7 bases and J by 6 bases, with 19 bases between them. In germline, CDR1 is MDHEN, CDR2 SYDVKM. DNA for the CDR3: TGTGCCAGCACCCTAGCGGGCAGGGGTCCTCAGCCCCAGCATTTT. This encodes CASTLAGRGPQPQHF.

J is TRBJ2-2 and V is TRBV19; TRBD1 or TRBD2 may be the D gene (5 bases each). This CDR3 comprises 14 residues. The V gene's germline CDR1 is LNHDA and CDR2 SQIVND (reference sequence). V was trimmed by 3 bases and J by 6 bases, leaving 11 bases between them. CDR3 in amino acids: CASSIVRGAGELFF. The CDR3 coding sequence is TGTGCCAGTAGTATTGTCCGAGGGGCCGGGGAGCTGTTTTTT.

This clonotype has a handful of counts. The chain joins TRBV12-3 or TRBV12-4 to TRBJ2-1, with TRBD1 as a possible D gene (5 bases). Trimming shortened V by 4 bases and J by 15 bases, and 16 bases separated the two germline ends. The CDR3 spans 12 residues. The CDR3 reads CASSSGPRAPFF. The CDR3, as DNA: TGTGCCAGCAGTTCAGGACCCAGGGCACCGTTCTTC.

There are a few counts of this clonotype. The gene calls are TRBV7-2 and TRBJ1-1, with a tentative D call TRBD1 (6 bases). Trimming removed 7 bases at V and 5 bases at J, with 14 bases between. This CDR3 spans 13 amino acids. The germline CDR1 and CDR2 sequences are SGHTA and FQGNSA. The CDR3 sequence is CASKDGQTTEAFF. The CDR3 DNA reads TGTGCCAGCAAGGACGGACAGACAACTGAAGCTTTCTTT. Filled out from reference TRBV7-2 and TRBJ1-1, the complete variable domain reads GAGVSQSPSNKVTEKGKDVELRCDPISGHTALYWYRQSLGQGLEFLIYFQGNSAPDKSGLPSDRFSAERTGGSVSTLTIQRTQQEDSAVYLCASKDGQTTEAFFGQGTRLTVV.

J is TRBJ1-5 and V is TRBV2; a possible D gene is TRBD1 (5 bases). The germline V and J ends were trimmed by 1 base and 6 bases, with 13 bases remaining between them. The germline V gene encodes CDR1 SNHLY and CDR2 FYNNEI. This CDR3 has 15 amino acids. The DNA for the CDR3 is TGTGCCAGCAGTGAAGTTAGGGGAAATAGTCAGCCCCAGCATTTT. Its translation: CASSEVRGNSQPQHF.

The J gene is TRBJ2-7, the V gene TRBV20-1; TRBD1 aligns across 7 bases. V shed 6 bases and J 5 bases; nucleotides not matched to a gene: 13. The germline V gene encodes CDR1 DFQATT and CDR2 SNEGSKA (reference sequence). This CDR3 comprises 14 residues. CDR3 nucleotides: TGCAGTGCCCAGCTTACCGACAGGGCGGACGAGCAGTACTTC. Encoded protein: CSAQLTDRADEQYF.

This clonotype has only a few counts. V and J are TRBV7-2 and TRBJ2-3; D gene ambiguous. The V gene lost 6 bases and the J gene lost 6 bases, with 10 bases spanning the gap. Germline values: CDR1 SGHTA, CDR2 FQGNSA. This CDR3 contains 12 residues. Here the CDR3 reads CASRQSADTQYF. The DNA for the CDR3 is TGTGCCAGCAGGCAAAGCGCGGATACGCAGTATTTT.

This clonotype showed up just a few times. The chain employs TRBV5-1 and TRBJ2-5; perhaps TRBD1 as D (6 bases). CDR3 size: 14 residues. Deletions cut 4 bases from V and 0 bases from J, with 10 bases between. The germline gives CDR1 SGHRS, CDR2 YFSETQ. CDR3 sequence: CASSPGQHQETQYF. CDR3 coding DNA: TGCGCCAGCAGCCCCGGACAGCACCAAGAGACCCAGTACTTC. The whole variable domain, remainder taken from reference TRBV5-1 and TRBJ2-5, is KAGVTQTPRYLIKTRGQQVTLSCSPISGHRSVSWYQQTPGQGLQFLFEYFSETQRNKGNFPGRFSGRQFSNSRSEMNVSTLELGDSALYLCASSPGQHQETQYFGPGTRLLVL.

The chain uses TRBV27 and TRBJ2-1; TRBD2 matches 13 bases. The CDR3 loop spans 18 amino acids. Germline CDR1 MNHEY, CDR2 SMNVEV (reference sequence). The V segment lost 2 bases and the J segment 10 bases; nucleotides outside the gene matches: 14. The CDR3 reads CASSLRTSGGPGGREQFF. CDR3 in DNA: TGTGCCAGCAGTTTACGGACTAGCGGGGGCCCCGGTGGGAGGGAGCAGTTCTTC.

J is TRBJ1-4 and V is TRBV7-2; 10 bases are shared with TRBD1. Germline CDR1 reads SGHTA; CDR2 reads FQGNSA. The CDR3 runs 14 residues. The junction had 7 bases not matched to a gene; V was cut back by 7 bases and J by 8 bases. CDR3 region: CASIQGTGEEKLFF. In nucleotides, the CDR3 is TGTGCCAGCATCCAGGGGACAGGGGAGGAAAAACTGTTTTTT.

The chain joins TRBV5-1 to TRBJ1-1; perhaps TRBD1 as D (5 bases). The V end was cut by 0 bases, the J end by 4 bases, with 13 bases between. Germline loops: CDR1 SGHRS, CDR2 YFSETQ. The CDR3 covers 15 residues. Here the CDR3 DNA reads TGCGCCAGCAGCTTGGGGTGGGGCGAGGTCACTGAAGCTTTCTTT. Its protein is CASSLGWGEVTEAFF.

This clonotype was detected a few times. The chain recombines TRBV7-2 with TRBJ2-3; D might be TRBD1 or TRBD2, each matching 5 bases. CDR1 and CDR2 (germline): SGHTA, FQGNSA. The V and J ends lost 1 base and 6 bases respectively, with 11 bases between them. The CDR3 runs to 14 residues. CDR3 sequence reads: CASSLVGDDDTQYF. The CDR3 DNA follows: TGTGCCAGCAGCTTAGTCGGGGACGATGATACGCAGTATTTT.

A few counts support this clonotype. This chain connects TRBV5-1 to TRBJ2-1, with D maybe TRBD2 (7 bases). In germline, CDR1 is SGHRS, CDR2 YFSETQ. The CDR3 covers 15 residues. V lost 0 bases and J lost 4, with 11 bases in between. The CDR3 nucleotides read TGCGCCAGCAGCTTGGAAGGGGGGGATTACAATGAGCAGTTCTTC. It codes for CASSLEGGDYNEQFF.

The CDR3 DNA is TGTGCCAGCAGGGGGACGGCGCCGTGGGAGACCCAGTACTTC. Amino acid sequence: CASRGTAPWETQYF. The rearrangement joins TRBV5-6 to TRBJ2-5; TRBD1 or TRBD2 may be the D gene (5 bases each). Looked up from germline, CDR1 is SGHDT and CDR2 is YYEEEE. V lost 5 bases to trimming and J lost 5 bases, with 16 bases between them. The length of the CDR3 is 14 residues. Together with reference TRBV5-6 and TRBJ2-5, the CDR3 gives the full variable domain: DAGVTQSPTHLIKTRGQQVTLRCSPKSGHDTVSWYQQALGQGPQFIFQYYEEEERQRGNFPDRFSGHQFPNYSSELNVNALLLGDSALYLCASRGTAPWETQYFGPGTRLLVL.

The V call is TRBV4-1, the J call TRBJ2-3; perhaps TRBD2 as D (7 bases). Germline V gene lookup returns CDR1 MGHRA and CDR2 YSYEKL. V was cut by 2 bases and J by 0 bases, with 21 bases left in between. The CDR3 consists of 19 residues. CDR3 sequence (DNA): TGCGCCAGCAGCCAAATCGGGGGGCCGGGGGGAGTTAGCACAGATACGCAGTATTTT. Translating it yields CASSQIGGPGGVSTDTQYF.

The chain employs TRBV2 and TRBJ2-5; 12 bases line up with TRBD1. The CDR3 runs 14 residues. V gave up 6 bases and J gave up 5 bases; unmatched junction bases: 4. Germline assignment: CDR1 SNHLY and CDR2 FYNNEI. CDR3 protein: CASRRDRGPETQYF. CDR3 nucleotide sequence: TGTGCCAGCAGGCGGGACAGGGGGCCGGAGACCCAGTACTTC. Supplemented by reference TRBV2 and TRBJ2-5, the full variable domain reads EPEVTQTPSHQVTQMGQEVILRCVPISNHLYFYWYRQILGQKVEFLVSFYNNEISEKSEIFDDQFSVERPDGSNFTLKIRSTKLEDSAMYFCASRRDRGPETQYFGPGTRLLVL.